These 12 T cell receptor beta chains were all obtained from the same sample, sequenced in a study of T cell repertoires in aging, cancer and after chemotherapy. The template was genomic DNA from peripheral blood, not RNA. TRB rearrangements spanning V, D and J were amplified using mixed TRB-A/B primers. TCRdb re-called the multiplex PCR reads with MiXCR, one entry per CDR3 protein. The sample lists about 7,100 distinct CDR3 sequences, roughly 35% occurring once. Sequencing was done on a sample of blood. Source of these receptors: a human donor in good health.

Relative to its sample, this clonotype is medium-sized. The chain combines TRBV29-1 with TRBJ2-7, with 12 positions matching TRBD2. V dropped 2 bases and J dropped 7; count of bases not matched to a gene: 9. CDR1 and CDR2 from the germline V gene are SQVTM and ANQGSEA. The CDR3 sequence is 15 residues long. In DNA, the CDR3 is TGCAGCGTTGAAACCCGACTAGCGGGGGCGGGGGAGCAGTACTTC. It translates to CSVETRLAGAGEQYF.

This clonotype came up a few times. J is TRBJ1-6 and V is TRBV27; D remains ambiguous. The CDR3 covers 15 residues. In germline, CDR1 is MNHEY, CDR2 SMNVEV (reference sequence). Between the trimmed V and J ends, which lost 6 bases and 6 bases, there was a span of 15 bases. The CDR3 here is CASRTSGGFNSPLHF. CDR3 in DNA: TGTGCCAGCAGAACCTCCGGCGGCTTTAATTCACCCCTCCACTTT.

CDR3 nucleotide sequence: TGTGCCAGCAGTGAAGCTGAAGCTTTCTTT. It codes for CASSEAEAFF. The genes are TRBV6-1 and TRBJ1-1; no clear D gene. The CDR3 covers 10 residues. V was clipped by 0 bases and J by 7 bases, with 0 bases between them. CDR1 MNHNS and CDR2 SASEGT come from the germline V gene.

This clonotype is classed as medium-sized. V gene TRBV12-3 or TRBV12-4 combines with J gene TRBJ2-2; 11 bases match TRBD2. This CDR3 has 16 residues. The trim removed 5 bases at V and 4 bases at J, leaving 6 bases unmatched. CDR3 protein: CASSPRLAGPTGELFF. The CDR3 coding sequence is TGTGCCAGCAGTCCACGACTAGCGGGACCCACCGGGGAGCTGTTTTTT.

This clonotype was detected only a few times. The chain joins TRBV18 to TRBJ2-2; 8 bases align to TRBD1. Germline V CDR1 and CDR2: KGHSH, LQKENI. This CDR3 region has 16 residues. The junction had 9 bases not matched to a gene; V was cut back by 6 bases and J by 3 bases. CDR3 sequence (DNA): TGTGCCAGCTCGCCCGGACAGGGCGGTCACACCGGGGAGCTGTTTTTT. Its translation: CASSPGQGGHTGELFF.

This clonotype was seen a few times. V gene TRBV6-5 combines with J gene TRBJ1-4, with TRBD1 matching over 8 bases. Germline V gene data show CDR1 as MNHEY and CDR2 as SVGAGI. The CDR3 is 15 residues long. Unmatched junction bases numbered 5, after V lost 0 bases and J lost 8 bases. The CDR3 region has the DNA TGTGCCAGCAGTTACTCAGTTCCAGGGGGCGAAAAACTGTTTTTT. It is translated as CASSYSVPGGEKLFF.

In this sample, this clonotype turned up a few times. The chain couples TRBV19 to TRBJ2-4, with 7 bases aligning to TRBD1. The germline V gene encodes CDR1 LNHDA and CDR2 SQIVND (reference sequence). The CDR3 runs to 16 residues. The V segment lost 4 bases and the J segment 4 bases; nucleotides outside the gene matches: 10. For the CDR3, the DNA is TGTGCCAGTAGTACCAGGACAGGTGTGGAGAAAAACATTCAGTACTTC. Translating it yields CASSTRTGVEKNIQYF.

This clonotype has a handful of counts. This sequence joins TRBV6-5 and TRBJ2-7; weak D call: TRBD1 (5 bases). There are 15 residues in the CDR3. V lost 2 bases and J 2 bases, leaving 13 bases between the germline ends. Germline-derived CDR1 and CDR2 are MNHEY and SVGAGI. The CDR3 loop is CASSYTTGYPYEQYF. CDR3 DNA sequence: TGTGCCAGCAGTTACACAACAGGATATCCCTACGAGCAGTACTTC.

This clonotype was counted only a few times. This chain connects TRBV5-1 to TRBJ1-2; D perhaps matches TRBD1 (5 bases). The germline CDR1 and CDR2 sequences are SGHRS and YFSETQ. V was shortened by 0 bases and J by 6 bases, with 15 bases between the two germline ends. The CDR3 is 15 amino acids. CDR3 protein: CASSLALAGMDGYTF. CDR3 DNA: TGCGCCAGCAGCTTGGCACTAGCAGGGATGGATGGCTACACCTTC.

This clonotype is deemed medium-sized. The chain carries TRBV6-4 and TRBJ2-2; 10 positions agree with TRBD1. CDR3 length: 15 amino acids. Germline CDR1 and CDR2: MRHNA and SNTAGT. J gave up 3 bases and V 3 bases, and 1 base lay outside the gene matches. The CDR3 here is CASSEGTGDTGELFF. CDR3 coding DNA: TGTGCCAGCAGTGAAGGGACAGGGGACACCGGGGAGCTGTTTTTT.

The chain uses TRBV19 and TRBJ1-5; 10 bases are a match to TRBD1. Looked up from germline, CDR1 is LNHDA and CDR2 is SQIVND (reference sequence). V gave up 5 bases and J gave up 7 bases; unmatched junction bases: 5. The CDR3 runs 14 residues. The CDR3 nucleotides read TGTGCCAGTAGTGGGGGGACAGGGGAACAGCCCCAGCATTTT. This gives the protein CASSGGTGEQPQHF.

On this clonotype: A much bigger clone sits one base away, suggesting this may be a read error. This chain links TRBV29-1 with TRBJ1-1; 7 bases fit TRBD1. This CDR3 is 14 amino acids long. Germline V gene sequence: CDR1 SQVTM, CDR2 ANQGSEA. In DNA form, the CDR3 reads TGCAGCGCCGGGGACAGTCGAGGGAACACTGAAGCTTTATTT. Protein: CSAGDSRGNTEALF.